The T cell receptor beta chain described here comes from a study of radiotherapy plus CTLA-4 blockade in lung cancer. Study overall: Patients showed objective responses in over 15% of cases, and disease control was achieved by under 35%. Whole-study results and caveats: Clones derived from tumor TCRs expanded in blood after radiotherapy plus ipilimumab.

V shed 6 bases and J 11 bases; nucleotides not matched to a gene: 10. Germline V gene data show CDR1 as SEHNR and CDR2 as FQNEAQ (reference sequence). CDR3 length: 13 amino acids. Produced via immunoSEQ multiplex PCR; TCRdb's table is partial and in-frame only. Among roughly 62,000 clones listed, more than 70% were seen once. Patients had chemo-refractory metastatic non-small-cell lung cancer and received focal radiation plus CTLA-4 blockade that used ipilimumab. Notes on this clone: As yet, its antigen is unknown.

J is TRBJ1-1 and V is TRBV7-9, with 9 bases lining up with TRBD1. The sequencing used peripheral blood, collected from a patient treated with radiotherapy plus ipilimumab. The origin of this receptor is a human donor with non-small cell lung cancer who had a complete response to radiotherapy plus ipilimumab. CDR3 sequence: CASRSRDRVSAFF. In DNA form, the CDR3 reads TGTGCCAGCAGATCCCGGGACAGGGTGTCCGCTTTCTTT.